The rows below give T cell receptor beta chains drawn from one sample of a study of blood T cells in healthy people across ages. TCRdb fed the 5' RACE reads into MiXCR, producing one record per CDR3 protein. Here the sample spans 980,000 or so distinct CDR3 sequences, about 48% being singletons. Material for sequencing was blood. These receptors all come from a man under 40 in good health. CDR3s include the opening cysteine and the closing phenylalanine or tryptophan. A D gene is named only where the DNA matches it firmly. Not every row has a clone size; where given, it reads once, few, many or a size class.

J: TRBJ1-1; size: -; D: -; V: TRBV7-2; CDR3: CASSLGLTGNTEAFF; DNA: TGTGCCAGCAGCTTAGGGCTTACAGGGAACACTGAAGCTTTCTTT
J: TRBJ1-6; size: -; D: -; V: TRBV4-2; CDR3: CASSLVQGKYNSPLHF; DNA: TGTGCCAGCAGCCTGGTGCAGGGGAAGTATAATTCACCCCTCCACTTT
J: TRBJ2-3; size: -; D: TRBD1; V: TRBV20-1; CDR3: CSAPGQGVDTQYF; DNA: TGCAGTGCTCCTGGACAGGGAGTAGATACGCAGTATTTT
J: TRBJ2-7; size: many; D: -; V: TRBV7-2; CDR3: CASSLVGSSYEQYF; DNA: TGTGCCAGCAGCTTAGTCGGGTCTTCCTACGAGCAGTACTTC
J: TRBJ1-2; size: -; D: -; V: TRBV5-1; CDR3: CASSPFQGLDYGYTF; DNA: TGCGCCAGCAGCCCCTTTCAGGGGCTGGACTATGGCTACACCTTC
J: TRBJ2-1; size: -; D: -; V: TRBV20-1; CDR3: CSASGQAREQFF; DNA: TGCAGTGCTAGTGGTCAGGCAAGGGAGCAGTTCTTC
J: TRBJ2-2; size: -; D: -; V: TRBV4-1; CDR3: CASSLGGIGELFF; DNA: TGCGCCAGCAGCCTTGGGGGAATCGGGGAGCTGTTTTTT
J: TRBJ2-1; size: many; D: TRBD1; V: TRBV29-1; CDR3: CSVVVLGTGLYNEQFF; DNA: TGCAGCGTTGTAGTCCTTGGGACAGGGCTCTACAATGAGCAGTTCTTC
J: TRBJ2-2; size: -; D: -; V: TRBV6-5; CDR3: CASSYSTSNTGELFF; DNA: TGTGCCAGCAGTTATTCAACTTCGAACACCGGGGAGCTGTTTTTT
J: TRBJ1-2; size: few; D: -; V: TRBV20-1; CDR3: CSALLSSADGYTF; DNA: TGCAGTGCTCTACTCTCATCGGCGGATGGCTACACCTTC
J: TRBJ2-6; size: -; D: TRBD2; V: TRBV20-1; CDR3: CSANPNLAGAYSGANVLTF; DNA: TGCAGTGCTAACCCTAACTTAGCGGGGGCCTACTCTGGGGCCAACGTCCTGACTTTC
J: TRBJ2-6; size: many; D: -; V: TRBV12-3/TRBV12-4; CDR3: CASTKLGAGANVLTF; DNA: TGTGCCAGCACAAAGTTGGGGGCTGGGGCCAACGTCCTGACTTTC
J: TRBJ2-4; size: -; D: TRBD1; V: TRBV6-2/TRBV6-3; CDR3: CASRADRVGTKNIQYF; DNA: TGTGCCAGCAGAGCGGACAGGGTCGGGACCAAAAACATTCAGTACTTC
J: TRBJ2-1; size: -; D: TRBD2; V: TRBV6-5; CDR3: CASSSGLAGELGEQFF; DNA: TGTGCCAGCAGTTCGGGACTAGCGGGGGAATTGGGTGAGCAGTTCTTC
J: TRBJ1-2; size: few; D: -; V: TRBV28; CDR3: CASSFEESLGYTF; DNA: TGTGCCAGCAGTTTCGAGGAGTCCCTAGGCTACACCTTC
J: TRBJ2-3; size: -; D: -; V: TRBV6-2/TRBV6-3; CDR3: CASSYEPDTQYF; DNA: TGTGCCAGCAGTTACGAGCCCGATACGCAGTATTTT
J: TRBJ2-3; size: -; D: TRBD2; V: TRBV2; CDR3: CASTALGTSGGDLWDTQYF; DNA: TGTGCCAGCACCGCCTTGGGGACTAGCGGGGGGGACCTGTGGGATACGCAGTATTTT
J: TRBJ2-1; size: -; D: TRBD1; V: TRBV6-2/TRBV6-3; CDR3: CASSYGGTGTGGQFF; DNA: TGTGCCAGCAGTTACGGCGGGACAGGGACCGGCGGGCAGTTCTTC
J: TRBJ1-6; size: -; D: TRBD1; V: TRBV7-9; CDR3: CASSFGTGDSPLHF; DNA: TGTGCCAGCAGCTTTGGGACAGGGGACTCACCCCTCCACTTT
J: TRBJ2-3; size: -; D: -; V: TRBV7-8; CDR3: CASSSHRQGRGDTQYF; DNA: TGTGCCAGCAGCTCCCATCGTCAGGGGAGGGGAGATACGCAGTATTTT
J: TRBJ2-4; size: -; D: TRBD1; V: TRBV2; CDR3: CASSESDRGEQYF; DNA: TGTGCCAGCAGTGAATCCGACAGGGGAGAGCAGTACTTC
J: TRBJ1-5; size: many; D: -; V: TRBV20-1; CDR3: CSARDQGGSNQPQHF; DNA: TGCAGTGCTAGAGATCAAGGGGGTAGCAATCAGCCCCAGCATTTT
J: TRBJ2-1; size: -; D: -; V: TRBV12-3/TRBV12-4; CDR3: CASRIPGTTNEQFF; DNA: TGTGCCAGCAGGATACCCGGGACCACCAATGAGCAGTTCTTC
J: TRBJ1-5; size: -; D: -; V: TRBV7-9; CDR3: CASSPSGQVLGPNQPQHF; DNA: TGTGCCAGCAGCCCAAGTGGGCAGGTCCTTGGCCCAAATCAGCCCCAGCATTTT
J: TRBJ2-7; size: -; D: -; V: TRBV7-2; CDR3: CASSYDIGEQYF; DNA: TGTGCCAGCAGCTACGACATCGGCGAGCAGTACTTC
J: TRBJ1-4; size: -; D: -; V: TRBV30; CDR3: CAWSLREKLFF; DNA: TGTGCCTGGAGTCTGAGGGAAAAACTGTTTTTT
J: TRBJ2-3; size: few; D: TRBD2; V: TRBV25-1; CDR3: CASSEPGTSTRDTQYF; DNA: TGTGCCAGCAGTGAACCCGGGACTAGCACCCGGGATACGCAGTATTTT
J: TRBJ2-3; size: -; D: TRBD2; V: TRBV12-3/TRBV12-4; CDR3: CASSLRRGGLDTQYF; DNA: TGTGCCAGCAGTTTAAGGCGGGGGGGCTTAGATACGCAGTATTTT
J: TRBJ2-7; size: -; D: TRBD2; V: TRBV7-6; CDR3: CASSSLLRGGLAEQYF; DNA: TGTGCCAGCAGCTCCCTACTTCGGGGGGGCCTGGCCGAGCAGTACTTC
J: TRBJ2-1; size: once; D: -; V: TRBV6-6; CDR3: CASTNGGYQETQFF; DNA: TGTGCCAGCACCAACGGGGGATACCAAGAGACCCAGTTCTTC
J: TRBJ1-6; size: -; D: -; V: TRBV7-9; CDR3: CASSLIDLRNSPLHF; DNA: TGTGCCAGCAGCTTAATTGACCTGAGGAATTCACCCCTCCACTTT
J: TRBJ1-1; size: -; D: -; V: TRBV4-1; CDR3: CASSQDPNAGFEAFF; DNA: TGCGCCAGCAGCCAAGATCCGAACGCTGGGTTTGAAGCTTTCTTT
J: TRBJ2-7; size: -; D: -; V: TRBV29-1; CDR3: CSVALGVYEQYF; DNA: TGCAGCGTTGCCTTAGGGGTATACGAGCAGTACTTC
J: TRBJ2-1; size: many; D: TRBD1; V: TRBV27; CDR3: CASSPGTGGYNEQFF; DNA: TGTGCCAGCAGTCCCGGGACAGGGGGCTACAATGAGCAGTTCTTC
J: TRBJ2-1; size: -; D: -; V: TRBV7-9; CDR3: CASSLYRSGIYNEQFF; DNA: TGTGCCAGCAGCTTATATCGCAGTGGGATTTACAATGAGCAGTTCTTC
J: TRBJ2-7; size: -; D: TRBD2; V: TRBV5-1; CDR3: CASSLGTSGVIYEQYF; DNA: TGCGCCAGCAGCCTGGGGACTAGCGGGGTGATATACGAGCAGTACTTC
J: TRBJ1-1; size: -; D: TRBD1; V: TRBV6-1; CDR3: CASNRDRGPPEAFF; DNA: TGTGCCAGCAATAGGGACAGGGGGCCCCCTGAAGCTTTCTTT
J: TRBJ2-3; size: -; D: -; V: TRBV2; CDR3: CASSGQRPDTQYF; DNA: TGTGCCAGCAGTGGGCAGCGCCCCGATACGCAGTATTTT
J: TRBJ1-2; size: -; D: -; V: TRBV20-1; CDR3: CSASPGSGYGYTF; DNA: TGCAGTGCTAGTCCAGGGAGCGGCTATGGCTACACCTTC
J: TRBJ2-6; size: -; D: -; V: TRBV4-3; CDR3: CASSQDRGANVLTF; DNA: TGCGCCAGCAGCCAAGATCGAGGGGCCAACGTCCTGACTTTC
J: TRBJ1-6; size: few; D: -; V: TRBV3-1; CDR3: CASSQDLDNSPLHF; DNA: TGTGCCAGCAGCCAGGACCTAGATAATTCACCCCTCCACTTT
J: TRBJ1-1; size: -; D: -; V: TRBV12-3/TRBV12-4; CDR3: CASSPRVLRSEAFF; DNA: TGTGCCAGCAGTCCCAGGGTTTTGCGTTCTGAAGCTTTCTTT
J: TRBJ1-4; size: -; D: -; V: TRBV6-5; CDR3: CASSYSGTPNEKLFF; DNA: TGTGCCAGCAGTTACTCGGGGACGCCTAATGAAAAACTGTTTTTT
J: TRBJ1-5; size: -; D: -; V: TRBV5-1; CDR3: CASSLAGPMSNQPQHF; DNA: TGCGCCAGCAGCTTGGCCGGGCCCATGAGCAATCAGCCCCAGCATTTT
J: TRBJ2-7; size: -; D: TRBD1; V: TRBV12-3/TRBV12-4; CDR3: CASSLARGIYEQYF; DNA: TGTGCCAGCAGTTTAGCCAGGGGGATCTACGAGCAGTACTTC
J: TRBJ1-6; size: few; D: TRBD1; V: TRBV6-5; CDR3: CASSPSGQAVDSPLHF; DNA: TGTGCCAGCAGCCCATCCGGACAGGCGGTTGATTCACCCCTCCACTTT
J: TRBJ1-1; size: -; D: -; V: TRBV6-2/TRBV6-3; CDR3: CASSYSDPEGTEAFF; DNA: TGTGCCAGCAGTTACTCGGATCCCGAAGGCACTGAAGCTTTCTTT